These T cell receptor beta chains were read from a single sample in a study of tumor-infiltrating lymphocytes in primary liver carcinoma. TCRdb independently ran MiXCR on the multiplex PCR reads; one entry per CDR3 protein. The data contain 150,000 to 200,000 distinct CDR3 sequences, less than 65% of them seen just once; the ten biggest clones take up about 72%. The specimen sequenced was peripheral blood. The receptors here all came from a man between 40 and 49 years old with primary liver carcinoma and hepatitis B virus infection. CDR3s include the opening cysteine and the closing phenylalanine or tryptophan. D genes are given only for firm matches. A clone size is listed for some rows: how often the clone was seen (once, few, many), or a class if it is expanded.

d_call: .; v_call: TRBV6-6; clone_size: .; cdr3_length: 15; j_call: TRBJ1-5; cdr3_aa: CASSYHRNSNQPQHF; cdr3_nt: TGTGCCAGCAGTTACCACAGAAATAGCAATCAGCCCCAGCATTTT
d_call: .; v_call: TRBV12-3/TRBV12-4; clone_size: .; cdr3_length: 14; j_call: TRBJ1-1; cdr3_aa: CASSFLSYPKETFF; cdr3_nt: TGTGCCAGCAGTTTTCTCAGCTATCCTAAGGAAACTTTCTTT
d_call: .; v_call: TRBV6-6; clone_size: .; cdr3_length: 13; j_call: TRBJ2-3; cdr3_aa: CASSYSRGYTQYF; cdr3_nt: TGTGCCAGCAGTTACTCGAGGGGGTATACGCAGTATTTT
d_call: .; v_call: TRBV6-1; clone_size: .; cdr3_length: 14; j_call: TRBJ2-1; cdr3_aa: CASSDTQTYNEQFF; cdr3_nt: TGTGCCAGCAGTGATACTCAAACCTACAATGAGCAGTTCTTC
d_call: .; v_call: TRBV6-1; clone_size: .; cdr3_length: 13; j_call: TRBJ1-4; cdr3_aa: CAIRGALNEKLFF; cdr3_nt: TGTGCCATCCGGGGGGCCTTAAATGAAAAACTGTTTTTC
d_call: TRBD2; v_call: TRBV28; clone_size: few; cdr3_length: 14; j_call: TRBJ2-7; cdr3_aa: CASYSGTSNYEQYF; cdr3_nt: TGTGCCAGCTACTCAGGGACTAGCAACTACGAGCAGTACTTC
d_call: .; v_call: TRBV12-3/TRBV12-4; clone_size: many; cdr3_length: 13; j_call: TRBJ1-1; cdr3_aa: CASSSLGASEAFF; cdr3_nt: TGTGCCAGCAGTTCGCTGGGGGCGTCTGAAGCTTTCTTT
d_call: .; v_call: TRBV5-5; clone_size: .; cdr3_length: 16; j_call: TRBJ1-1; cdr3_aa: CASSPVATGAFTEAFF; cdr3_nt: TGTGCCAGCAGCCCGGTCGCCACGGGGGCTTTCACTGAAGCTTTCTTT
d_call: .; v_call: TRBV11-3; clone_size: many; cdr3_length: 15; j_call: TRBJ2-1; cdr3_aa: CASSSRRAETYEQFF; cdr3_nt: TGTGCCAGCAGCTCCCGGAGGGCAGAAACGTATGAGCAGTTCTTC
d_call: .; v_call: TRBV11-2; clone_size: .; cdr3_length: 16; j_call: TRBJ2-3; cdr3_aa: CVSSLDLPVSTDTQYF; cdr3_nt: TGTGTCAGCAGCTTAGATCTGCCGGTTAGCACAGATACGCAATATTTT
d_call: TRBD2; v_call: TRBV11-2; clone_size: .; cdr3_length: 15; j_call: TRBJ2-3; cdr3_aa: CASSRLAGVDHTQYF; cdr3_nt: TGTGCCAGCAGCAGACTGGCGGGAGTTGATCATACGCAGTATTTT
d_call: .; v_call: TRBV12-3/TRBV12-4; clone_size: .; cdr3_length: 14; j_call: TRBJ2-3; cdr3_aa: CASSQGLSIDTQYF; cdr3_nt: TGTGCCAGCAGTCAGGGTTTGTCCATAGATACCCAGTATTTT
d_call: .; v_call: TRBV6-2/TRBV6-3; clone_size: .; cdr3_length: 14; j_call: TRBJ2-3; cdr3_aa: CANSYDGITDTQYF; cdr3_nt: TGTGCCAACAGTTACGACGGGATCACAGATACGCAGTATTTT
d_call: TRBD1; v_call: TRBV20-1; clone_size: .; cdr3_length: 15; j_call: TRBJ2-3; cdr3_aa: CSAARTGDGTDTQYF; cdr3_nt: TGCAGTGCCGCCCGGACAGGGGACGGAACAGATACGCAGTATTTT
d_call: .; v_call: TRBV29-1; clone_size: .; cdr3_length: 15; j_call: TRBJ2-1; cdr3_aa: CIVGPPSSSYNERFF; cdr3_nt: TGCATCGTGGGGCCTCCCTCCAGCTCCTACAATGAGCGGTTCTTC
d_call: TRBD1; v_call: TRBV6-6; clone_size: .; cdr3_length: 16; j_call: TRBJ2-7; cdr3_aa: CASSYLGQGGNYEQYF; cdr3_nt: TGTGCCAGCAGTTACCTGGGACAGGGAGGGAACTACGAGCAGTACTTC
d_call: TRBD2; v_call: TRBV6-2/TRBV6-3; clone_size: few; cdr3_length: 12; j_call: TRBJ2-1; cdr3_aa: CASGRRREGEFF; cdr3_nt: TGTGCCAGCGGGCGTAGGCGGGAGGGCGAGTTCTTC
d_call: TRBD1; v_call: TRBV6-5; clone_size: few; cdr3_length: 15; j_call: TRBJ2-3; cdr3_aa: CASRLTGERTDTQYF; cdr3_nt: TGTGCCTCCAGGCTAACAGGGGAACGAACAGATACGCAGTATTTT
d_call: TRBD1; v_call: TRBV6-5; clone_size: few; cdr3_length: 16; j_call: TRBJ1-4; cdr3_aa: CASRDDGQGLNEKLFF; cdr3_nt: TGTGCCAGCAGGGACGACGGACAGGGGCTTAATGAAAAACTGTTTTTT
d_call: .; v_call: TRBV11-2; clone_size: .; cdr3_length: 16; j_call: TRBJ2-1; cdr3_aa: CASSHGANSVNNEQFF; cdr3_nt: TGTGCCAGCAGCCACGGGGCAAATTCGGTAAACAATGAACAGTTCTTC
d_call: .; v_call: TRBV6-1; clone_size: .; cdr3_length: 14; j_call: TRBJ1-2; cdr3_aa: CASSERQAAYGYTF; cdr3_nt: TGTGCCAGCAGTGAACGTCAGGCGGCATATGGCTACACCTTC
d_call: .; v_call: TRBV6-5; clone_size: .; cdr3_length: 13; j_call: TRBJ2-3; cdr3_aa: CASGPLPVGTQYF; cdr3_nt: TGTGCCAGCGGCCCCCTTCCGGTCGGTACGCAGTATTTT
d_call: TRBD1; v_call: TRBV6-2/TRBV6-3; clone_size: once; cdr3_length: 15; j_call: TRBJ2-6; cdr3_aa: CASAGQGGGANVLTF; cdr3_nt: TGTGCCAGCGCTGGACAGGGCGGCGGGGCTAACGTCCTGACTTTC
d_call: .; v_call: TRBV10-2; clone_size: .; cdr3_length: 16; j_call: TRBJ2-7; cdr3_aa: CASSESVPGEVYEQYF; cdr3_nt: TGCGCCAGCAGTGAGTCCGTACCGGGAGAAGTCTACGAGCAGTACTTT
d_call: .; v_call: TRBV12-3/TRBV12-4; clone_size: .; cdr3_length: 15; j_call: TRBJ1-5; cdr3_aa: CASRGDGDSNQPQHF; cdr3_nt: TGTGCCAGCAGGGGGGACGGGGATAGCAATCAGCCCCAGCATTTT
d_call: .; v_call: TRBV29-1; clone_size: few; cdr3_length: 12; j_call: TRBJ2-1; cdr3_aa: CSVEDQEVEQFF; cdr3_nt: TGCAGCGTTGAAGATCAGGAGGTTGAGCAGTTCTTC
d_call: .; v_call: TRBV12-3/TRBV12-4; clone_size: .; cdr3_length: 13; j_call: TRBJ1-2; cdr3_aa: CASSLGGGSGYTF; cdr3_nt: TGTGCCAGCAGTTTGGGGGGGGGAAGCGGCTACACCTTC
d_call: .; v_call: TRBV29-1; clone_size: many; cdr3_length: 12; j_call: TRBJ2-4; cdr3_aa: CSAGSSKNIQYF; cdr3_nt: TGCAGCGCCGGGAGCAGTAAAAACATTCAGTACTTC
d_call: TRBD1; v_call: TRBV28; clone_size: .; cdr3_length: 14; j_call: TRBJ1-1; cdr3_aa: CASSLDRANTEAFF; cdr3_nt: TGTGCCAGCAGTTTAGACAGGGCGAACACTGAAGCTTTCTTT
d_call: .; v_call: TRBV29-1; clone_size: .; cdr3_length: 14; j_call: TRBJ2-1; cdr3_aa: CSVIGAENYNEQFF; cdr3_nt: TGCAGCGTTATAGGAGCGGAGAACTACAATGAGCAGTTCTTC
d_call: .; v_call: TRBV29-1; clone_size: .; cdr3_length: 13; j_call: TRBJ1-4; cdr3_aa: CSVRDATNEKLFF; cdr3_nt: TGCAGCGTGCGGGACGCAACTAATGAAAAACTGTTTTTT
d_call: TRBD1; v_call: TRBV5-6; clone_size: .; cdr3_length: 15; j_call: TRBJ1-2; cdr3_aa: CASSLEGQGVYGYTF; cdr3_nt: TGTGCCAGCAGCTTGGAGGGGCAGGGGGTCTATGGCTACACCTTC
d_call: .; v_call: TRBV30; clone_size: .; cdr3_length: 13; j_call: TRBJ1-6; cdr3_aa: CAWSEEFDSPLHF; cdr3_nt: TGTGCCTGGAGCGAAGAGTTTGATTCACCCCTCCACTTT
d_call: .; v_call: TRBV12-3/TRBV12-4; clone_size: .; cdr3_length: 13; j_call: TRBJ2-1; cdr3_aa: CTSTWGSLGEQFF; cdr3_nt: TGTACCAGCACATGGGGTAGCCTTGGTGAGCAGTTCTTC
d_call: .; v_call: TRBV6-5; clone_size: .; cdr3_length: 15; j_call: TRBJ2-5; cdr3_aa: CASSQRPGGGETQYF; cdr3_nt: TGTGCCAGCAGTCAACGACCGGGTGGGGGAGAGACCCAGTACTTC
d_call: .; v_call: TRBV11-1; clone_size: .; cdr3_length: 13; j_call: TRBJ2-7; cdr3_aa: CAISSDRGLEHYF; cdr3_nt: TGTGCCATCAGCTCCGACAGAGGACTCGAGCATTACTTC
d_call: .; v_call: TRBV6-5; clone_size: .; cdr3_length: 19; j_call: TRBJ2-6; cdr3_aa: CASSRNTGLTTSGANVLTF; cdr3_nt: TGTGCCAGCAGCCGGAACACAGGCCTTACGACCTCTGGGGCCAACGTCCTGACTTTC
d_call: TRBD1; v_call: TRBV12-3/TRBV12-4; clone_size: .; cdr3_length: 16; j_call: TRBJ2-1; cdr3_aa: CARSLTGQGARNKQFF; cdr3_nt: TGTGCCAGAAGTTTAACGGGACAGGGGGCGCGGAATAAGCAGTTCTTC
d_call: TRBD2; v_call: TRBV6-5; clone_size: .; cdr3_length: 16; j_call: TRBJ2-3; cdr3_aa: CTSSYSGAGEADTQYF; cdr3_nt: TGTACCAGCAGTTACTCTGGGGCGGGAGAGGCAGATACGCAATATTTT
d_call: .; v_call: TRBV6-1; clone_size: .; cdr3_length: 14; j_call: TRBJ1-5; cdr3_aa: CASSEGSGTDTQHF; cdr3_nt: TGTGCCAGCAGCGAAGGGTCAGGCACAGATACGCAGCATTTT
d_call: .; v_call: TRBV28; clone_size: .; cdr3_length: 14; j_call: TRBJ2-7; cdr3_aa: CASSPGGVRGEQYF; cdr3_nt: TGTGCCAGCAGTCCTGGGGGAGTGAGGGGCGAGCAGTACTTC